The clone carrying this TCR beta chain has a count of ten or more. It was RNA transcripts that yielded the amplified TCR beta CDR3 regions. The study used the HTBI primer set for a first-round RT-PCR of the TCR CDR3. A single record per CDR3 protein comes from TCRdb applying MiXCR to the multiplex PCR reads. The sample consists of roughly 700,000 distinct CDR3 sequences, approximately 15% of them appearing once. The sample comes from a study of T cells in Graves' hyperthyroidism and ophthalmopathy. It was 10 ml of fresh peripheral blood that supplied the PBMCs. V trimming: 0 bases; J trimming: 4 bases; junction bases outside the gene matches: 7. The CDR3 is 15 residues long. CDR1 and CDR2 from the germline V gene are DFQATT and SNEGSKA (reference sequence).

The origin of this receptor is a man in his fifties with Graves' hyperthyroidism. The sample consisted of blood. The rearrangement joins TRBV20-1 to TRBJ2-3, with TRBD1 matching 7 bases. CDR3 in amino acids: CSARDGRQGADTQYF. DNA of the CDR3: TGCAGTGCTAGAGATGGGAGACAGGGTGCAGATACGCAGTATTTT.